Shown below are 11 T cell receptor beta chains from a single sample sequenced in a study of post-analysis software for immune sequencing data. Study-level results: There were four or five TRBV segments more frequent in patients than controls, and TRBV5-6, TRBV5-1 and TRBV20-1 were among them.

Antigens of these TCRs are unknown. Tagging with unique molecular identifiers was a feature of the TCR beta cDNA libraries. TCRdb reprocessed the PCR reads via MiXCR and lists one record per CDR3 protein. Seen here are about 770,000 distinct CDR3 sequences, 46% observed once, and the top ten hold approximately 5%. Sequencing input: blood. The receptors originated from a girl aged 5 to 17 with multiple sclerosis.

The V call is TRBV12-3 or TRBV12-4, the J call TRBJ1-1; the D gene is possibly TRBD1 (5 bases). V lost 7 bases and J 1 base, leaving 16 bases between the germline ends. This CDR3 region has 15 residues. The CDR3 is CASNRDPRTNTEAFF. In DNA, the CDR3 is TGTGCCAGCAACCGGGACCCCCGTACGAACACTGAAGCTTTCTTT.

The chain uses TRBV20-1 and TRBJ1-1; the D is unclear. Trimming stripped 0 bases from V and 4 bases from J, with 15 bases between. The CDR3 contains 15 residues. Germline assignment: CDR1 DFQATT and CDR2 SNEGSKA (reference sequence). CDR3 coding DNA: TGCAGTGCTAGAGATCCGGCCCTCCTGACCACTGAAGCTTTCTTT. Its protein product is CSARDPALLTTEAFF.

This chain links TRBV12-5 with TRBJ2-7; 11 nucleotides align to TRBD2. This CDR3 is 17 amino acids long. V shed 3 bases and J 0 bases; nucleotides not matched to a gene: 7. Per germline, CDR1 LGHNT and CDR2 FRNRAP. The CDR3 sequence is CASGFPGTSGTSYEQYF. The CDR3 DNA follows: TGTGCTAGTGGTTTCCCTGGGACTAGCGGTACCTCCTACGAGCAGTACTTC.

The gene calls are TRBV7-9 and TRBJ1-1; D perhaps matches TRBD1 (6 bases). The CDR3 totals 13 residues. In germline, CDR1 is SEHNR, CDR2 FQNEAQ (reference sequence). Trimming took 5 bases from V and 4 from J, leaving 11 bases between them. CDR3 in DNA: TGTGCCAGCAGCGCAACAGGGAGCACTGAAGCTTTCTTT. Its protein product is CASSATGSTEAFF.

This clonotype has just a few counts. The CDR3 bases are TGTGCCAGCAGCCGAACAACTAGCGGAGAGACAGATACGCAGTATTTT. This codes for CASSRTTSGETDTQYF. V gene TRBV6-5 combines with J gene TRBJ2-3; TRBD2 matches at 8 bases. Per germline, CDR1 MNHEY and CDR2 SVGAGI. This CDR3 has 16 residues. The trim removed 6 bases at V and 3 bases at J, leaving 11 bases unmatched.

Written as DNA, the CDR3 is TGTGCCACCATTGGGACAGTTACGAACAATGAGCAGTTCTTC. The encoded protein is CATIGTVTNNEQFF. The rearrangement links TRBV24-1 to TRBJ2-1; the match to TRBD1 covers 7 bases. Germline values: CDR1 KGHDR, CDR2 SFDVKD. The CDR3 spans 14 residues. The junction had 8 bases not matched to a gene; V was cut back by 8 bases and J by 5 bases.

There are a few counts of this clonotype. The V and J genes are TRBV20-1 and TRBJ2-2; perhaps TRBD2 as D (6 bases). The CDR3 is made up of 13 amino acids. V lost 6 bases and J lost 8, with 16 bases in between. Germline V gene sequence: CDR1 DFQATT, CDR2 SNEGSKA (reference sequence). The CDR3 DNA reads TGCAGTGCACACGGGAGCGGGCCGGGGGAGCTGTTTTTT. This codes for CSAHGSGPGELFF.

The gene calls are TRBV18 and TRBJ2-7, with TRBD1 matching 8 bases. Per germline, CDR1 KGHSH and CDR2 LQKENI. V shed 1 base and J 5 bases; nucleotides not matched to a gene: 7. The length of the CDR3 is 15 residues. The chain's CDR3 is CASSPLAPGGNEQYF. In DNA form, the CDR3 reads TGTGCCAGCTCACCACTCGCGCCAGGGGGCAACGAGCAGTACTTC.

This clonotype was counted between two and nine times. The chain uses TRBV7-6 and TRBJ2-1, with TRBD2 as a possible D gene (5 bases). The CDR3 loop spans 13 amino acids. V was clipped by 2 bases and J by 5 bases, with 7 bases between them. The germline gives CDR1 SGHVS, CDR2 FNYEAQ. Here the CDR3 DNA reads TGTGCCAGCAGCTTATTGGGAGACAATGAGCAGTTCTTC. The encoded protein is CASSLLGDNEQFF.

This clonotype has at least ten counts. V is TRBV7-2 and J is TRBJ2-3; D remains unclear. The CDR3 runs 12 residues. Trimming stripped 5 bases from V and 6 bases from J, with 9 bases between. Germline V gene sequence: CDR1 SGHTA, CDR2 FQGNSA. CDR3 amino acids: CASSPRLDTQYF. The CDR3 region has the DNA TGTGCCAGCAGCCCCCGTCTGGATACGCAGTATTTT.

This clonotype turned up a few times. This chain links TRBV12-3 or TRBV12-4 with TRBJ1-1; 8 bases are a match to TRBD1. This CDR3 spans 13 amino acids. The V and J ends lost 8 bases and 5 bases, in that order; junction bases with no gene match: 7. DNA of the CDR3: TGTGCCAGCGTCGGACAGGGATTAACTGAAGCTTTCTTT. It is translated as CASVGQGLTEAFF.